These T cell receptor beta chains were read from a single sample in a study of shared clonotypes between healthy human individuals. The method was immunoSEQ multiplex PCR; TCRdb's version includes in-frame clones alone and lacks a portion of them. The table has about a million clones, 70% to 80% seen once. What was sequenced was memory CD4+ T cells from PBMCs. These receptors all stem from a man aged 18 to 30 in good health. Some clones in this sample may be carry-over from other donors' samples. CDR3s include the opening cysteine and the closing phenylalanine or tryptophan. The D gene is left open where the match is weak.

d_gene | j_gene | v_gene | CDR3aa
TRBD2 | TRBJ2-7 | TRBV6-1 | CASNVRGAISYEQYF
TRBD1 | TRBJ1-3 | TRBV11-2 | CASSSDRAGNTIYF
TRBD2 | TRBJ2-7 | TRBV27 | CASSVSSGSWYEQYF
- | TRBJ1-1 | TRBV5-5 | CASSQIRNTEAFF
- | TRBJ1-1 | TRBV18 | CASSLGTPKTGTEAFF
TRBD1 | TRBJ1-5 | TRBV5-5 | CASSRTGAGGNQPQHF
- | - | TRBV2 | CATTMAGASYEQYF
- | TRBJ2-2 | TRBV5-5 | CASSLDGPDLGELFF
- | TRBJ2-7 | TRBV7-9 | CASSLGATEQYF
TRBD1 | TRBJ1-1 | TRBV18 | CASSPPTVFSGQGRNTEAFF
- | TRBJ1-1 | TRBV10-3 | CAIGRQETNTEAFF
TRBD2 | TRBJ2-3 | TRBV27 | CASSKTSGRDLTDTQYF
- | TRBJ2-7 | TRBV5-1 | CASSKAGEPYEQYF
- | TRBJ2-5 | TRBV6-4 | CASSDWPSKETQYF
- | TRBJ1-1 | TRBV27 | CASSLYRATEAFF
- | TRBJ2-3 | TRBV27 | CASSLLGFSTDTQYF
TRBD1 | TRBJ2-7 | TRBV18 | CASSPVPGGSEQYF
- | TRBJ2-5 | TRBV7-2 | CASRGREWETQYF
- | TRBJ2-3 | TRBV5-4 | CASSLGSRRADTQYF
- | TRBJ2-5 | TRBV30 | CAWSVQETQYF
- | TRBJ2-2 | TRBV20-1 | CSALGTGELFF
- | TRBJ1-1 | TRBV2 | CASDGSYTEAFF
- | TRBJ1-3 | TRBV6-1 | CASSDFSGNTIYF
- | TRBJ2-7 | TRBV27 | CASSLAQGRPPYEQYF
TRBD1 | TRBJ2-5 | TRBV5-1 | CASSLQGAGETQYF
- | TRBJ2-2 | TRBV28 | CASSHTGSRVGELFF
TRBD2 | TRBJ2-2 | TRBV10-3 | CATRTSGINTGELFF
TRBD1 | TRBJ2-7 | TRBV6-6 | CASNRDSPYEQYF
- | TRBJ2-2 | TRBV7-3 | CASSPRAGWDTGELFF
TRBD2 | TRBJ2-1 | TRBV4-1 | CASRASASGTPNEQFF
TRBD1 | TRBJ2-1 | TRBV28 | CASSSPGQGASEQFF
TRBD2 | TRBJ2-3 | TRBV28 | CASRVAGGTDTQYF
- | TRBJ1-5 | TRBV5-8 | CASSRWLGGDQPQHF
- | TRBJ1-1 | TRBV11-2 | CASSKTTGPNTEAFF
TRBD2 | TRBJ2-7 | TRBV7-8 | CASSLGGAGGSYEQYF
- | TRBJ2-3 | TRBV7-9 | CASSFYDADTQYF
TRBD2 | TRBJ2-7 | TRBV6-6 | CASRPRLASDDEQYF
- | TRBJ2-6 | TRBV28 | CASSSRVSGANVLTF
- | TRBJ2-1 | TRBV7-9 | CASSQVGIAAIF
- | TRBJ1-1 | TRBV6-5 | CASSYSTVGTEAFF
TRBD1 | TRBJ2-7 | TRBV28 | CATYRGLGEQYF
- | TRBJ1-5 | TRBV4-3 | CASSQFSNQPQHF
- | TRBJ1-1 | TRBV7-9 | CASSLLTGTEAFF
- | TRBJ2-5 | TRBV29-1 | CSVGPQETQYF
- | TRBJ2-1 | TRBV5-4 | CASSLFPNEQFF
TRBD1 | TRBJ2-2 | TRBV7-9 | CASSPWDREAGELFF
- | TRBJ2-1 | TRBV5-1 | CASSLGQRIYNEQFF
- | TRBJ1-1 | TRBV19 | CASSITRRVNTEAFF
TRBD1 | TRBJ1-5 | TRBV6-5 | CASSRQGGGNQPQHF
TRBD2 | TRBJ2-1 | TRBV7-2 | CASSLWTSGRALNEQFF
TRBD2 | TRBJ2-3 | TRBV5-1 | CASSRKTSGRSSVADTQYF